This T cell receptor (beta chain) was sequenced for a study of T cell changes during pregnancy in multiple sclerosis. Data came from immunoSEQ multiplex PCR; TCRdb stores just in-frame clones and leaves some out. This repertoire shows more than 80,000 clones, 90% to 95% found once; its top ten account for roughly 1.1%. Per germline, CDR1 MNHEY and CDR2 SMNVEV (reference sequence). This CDR3 is built from 17 residues. Trimming took 3 bases from V and 0 from J, leaving 12 bases between them. The source of this sequence is a female donor with multiple sclerosis, enrolled in a pregnancy study. Sequenced material: peripheral blood, taken in the second trimester of pregnancy. This rearrangement joins TRBV27 to TRBJ2-6; perhaps TRBD1 as D (5 bases). Written as DNA, the CDR3 is TGTGCCAGCAGTTTTGGACAAGGGCGCTCTGGGGCCAACGTCCTGACTTTC. Translating gives CASSFGQGRSGANVLTF. Looking up the rest from reference TRBV27 and TRBJ2-6 gives the full variable domain: EAQVTQNPRYLITVTGKKLTVTCSQNMNHEYMSWYRQDPGLGLRQIYYSMNVEVTDKGDVPEGYKVSRKEKRNFPLILESPSPNQTSLYFCASSFGQGRSGANVLTFGAGSRLTVL.